Many counts were recorded for the clone carrying this T cell receptor (beta chain). The record originates from a study of T cells in Graves' hyperthyroidism and ophthalmopathy. Using RNA transcripts as the source, TCR beta CDR3 regions were amplified. The study used the HTBI primer set for a first-round RT-PCR of the TCR CDR3. From the multiplex PCR reads, TCRdb called clonotypes with MiXCR, one entry per CDR3 protein. The sample includes approximately 370,000 distinct CDR3 sequences, about 18% seen only once; the top ten take about a third. The V and J ends lost 0 bases and 1 base, in that order; junction bases with no gene match: 5. From germline, CDR1 is SGHDT and CDR2 YYEEEE. The CDR3 totals 17 residues.

The sequenced sample was blood. The rearrangement joins TRBV5-6 to TRBJ2-5; 11 nucleotides align to TRBD2. The receptor comes from a woman aged 30 to 39 with Graves' hyperthyroidism that later progressed to Graves' ophthalmopathy. This chain's CDR3 is CASSLEGSGRAQETQYF. The DNA for the CDR3 is TGTGCCAGCAGCTTGGAGGGTAGCGGGAGGGCCCAAGAGACCCAGTACTTC.